The entry that follows covers one T cell receptor beta chain sequence. These data are taken from a study of blood T cell repertoires in COVID-19. Study members were between about 18 and 95 years old and lived in some 22 US regions. Researchers sorted participants into cohorts using their self-reported clinical history. Assay: immunoSEQ multiplex PCR; the TCRdb copy retains only in-frame clones and omits some. The table has 150,000 or so clones, more than 65% seen once. The CDR3 runs to 13 residues. Germline V CDR1 and CDR2: GTSNPN, SVGIG (reference sequence). V lost 2 bases and J 4 bases, leaving 6 bases between the germline ends.

The source of this sequence is a man in his forties or fifties who had recovered from COVID-19. Sequencing was done on a sample of PBMCs or T cells enriched from blood (not recorded which). The chain links TRBV30 to TRBJ1-6; D ambiguous. This chain's CDR3 is CAWSPQYNSPLHF. In DNA form, the CDR3 reads TGTGCCTGGAGTCCACAGTATAATTCACCCCTCCACTTT.